This paragraph reports one TCR beta chain. The antigen is not known. Germline trimming cut 4 bases from V and 7 bases from J; bases unmatched to any gene: 4. The CDR3 is 13 amino acids. Germline lookup yields CDR1 MNHEY and CDR2 SMNVEV (reference sequence). Measured with immunoSEQ multiplex PCR; TCRdb has only the in-frame clones, and not every one. The table shows approximately 140,000 clones, with 94% occurring only once. These data are taken from a study of T cell responses to AZD1222 COVID-19 vaccine. Study outcomes and limitations: Repertoires were sampled only after the peak T cell response.

The chain recombines TRBV27 with TRBJ2-1; TRBD1 matches at 7 bases. This clonotype was obtained from an adult in good health. Source: peripheral blood, taken on day 0 of AZD1222 vaccination. CDR3 bases: TGTGCCAGCAGTTGGGTCAGGGGGAATGAGCAGTTCTTC. It translates to CASSWVRGNEQFF.